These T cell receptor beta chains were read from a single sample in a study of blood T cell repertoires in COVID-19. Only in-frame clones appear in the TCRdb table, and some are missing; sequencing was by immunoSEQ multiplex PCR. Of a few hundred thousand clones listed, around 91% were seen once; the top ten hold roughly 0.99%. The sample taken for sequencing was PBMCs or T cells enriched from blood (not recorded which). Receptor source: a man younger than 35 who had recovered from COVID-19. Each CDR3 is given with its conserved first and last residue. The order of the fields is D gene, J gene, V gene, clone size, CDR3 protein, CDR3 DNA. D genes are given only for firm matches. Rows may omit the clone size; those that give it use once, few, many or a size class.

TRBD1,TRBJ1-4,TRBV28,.,CATLWTGSNEKLFF,TGTGCCACCCTTTGGACAGGTAGTAATGAAAAACTGTTTTTT
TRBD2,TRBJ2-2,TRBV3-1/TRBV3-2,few,CASSQSGLNTGELFF,TGTGCCAGCAGCCAATCGGGACTAAACACCGGGGAGCTGTTTTTT
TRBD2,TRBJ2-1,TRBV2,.,CASRYGTRDGEQFF,TGTGCCAGCAGATACGGGACTAGAGACGGCGAGCAGTTCTTC
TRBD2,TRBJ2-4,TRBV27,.,CASGLRTSGKNIQYF,TGTGCCAGCGGACTCAGGACTAGCGGGAAAAACATTCAGTACTTC
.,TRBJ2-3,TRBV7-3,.,CASSLIASMTDTQYF,TGTGCCAGCAGCTTAATCGCTAGCATGACAGATACGCAGTATTTT
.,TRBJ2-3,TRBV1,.,CTSSQGSGRGYTDTQYF,TGCACCAGCAGCCAGGGTAGCGGGAGGGGATATACAGATACGCAGTATTTT
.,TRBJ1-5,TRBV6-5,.,CASRVGGVSNQPQHF,TGTGCCAGCAGGGTGGGTGGAGTTAGCAATCAGCCCCAGCATTTT
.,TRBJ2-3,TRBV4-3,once,CASSQAAPNTQYF,TGCGCCAGCAGCCAAGCAGCGCCGAATACGCAGTATTTT
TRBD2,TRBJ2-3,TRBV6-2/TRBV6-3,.,CASSRLGASGSSRDTQYF,TGTGCCAGCAGTCGCCTTGGGGCTAGCGGGAGTAGCAGGGATACGCAGTATTTT
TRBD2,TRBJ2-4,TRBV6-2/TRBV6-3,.,CASSYPIAGDENIQYF,TGTGCCAGCAGTTACCCGATAGCGGGAGATGAAAACATTCAGTACTTC
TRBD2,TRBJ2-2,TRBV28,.,CASTNSGRRTFSTGELFF,TGTGCCAGCACCAATAGCGGGAGGAGAACTTTTTCCACCGGGGAGCTGTTTTTT
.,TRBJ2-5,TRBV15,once,CATSNYRETQYF,TGTGCCACCAGCAATTACAGAGAGACCCAGTACTTC
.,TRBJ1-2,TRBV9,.,CASSVEPYYGYTF,TGTGCCAGCAGCGTAGAGCCATACTATGGCTACACCTTC
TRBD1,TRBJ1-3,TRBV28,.,CASSAGTAGNTIYF,TGTGCCAGCAGCGCCGGGACAGCTGGAAACACCATATATTTT
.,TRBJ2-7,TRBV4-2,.,CASSQDGGLQEQYF,TGTGCCAGCAGCCAAGATGGGGGACTCCAGGAGCAGTACTTC
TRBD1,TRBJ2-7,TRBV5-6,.,CASSLPGQGELYEQYF,TGTGCCAGCAGCTTACCGGGACAGGGGGAACTCTACGAGCAGTACTTC
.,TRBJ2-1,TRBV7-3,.,CASSLEGIKVDEQFF,TGTGCCAGCAGCTTAGAGGGTATTAAGGTGGATGAGCAGTTCTTC
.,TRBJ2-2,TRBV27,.,CASSVQGGGYGELFF,TGTGCCAGCAGTGTGCAGGGAGGGGGATACGGGGAGCTGTTTTTT
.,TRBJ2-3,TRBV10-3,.,CAIKFESTDTQYF,TGTGCCATCAAGTTTGAGAGCACAGATACGCAGTATTTT
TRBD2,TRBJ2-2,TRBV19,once,CASTSGTNTGELFF,TGTGCCAGTACCAGCGGGACGAACACCGGGGAGCTGTTTTTT
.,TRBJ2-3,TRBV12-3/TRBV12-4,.,CASSTDSTDTQYF,TGTGCCAGCAGTACCGACTCCACAGATACGCAGTATTTT
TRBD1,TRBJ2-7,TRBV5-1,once,CASSLDRGRGYEQYF,TGCGCCAGCAGCTTGGACAGGGGTCGGGGATACGAGCAGTACTTC
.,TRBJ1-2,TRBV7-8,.,CASSQTGIYGYTF,TGTGCCAGCAGCCAGACAGGAATCTATGGCTACACCTTC
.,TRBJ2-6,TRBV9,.,CASSVAPGLTNSGANVLTF,TGTGCCAGCAGCGTAGCCCCGGGACTCACGAACTCTGGGGCCAACGTCCTGACTTTC
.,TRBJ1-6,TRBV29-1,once,CSAKEQDSNSPLHF,TGCAGCGCCAAGGAACAGGACAGTAATTCACCCCTCCACTTT
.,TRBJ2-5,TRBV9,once,CASNHGSEETQYF,TGTGCCAGCAATCATGGGAGTGAGGAGACCCAGTACTTC
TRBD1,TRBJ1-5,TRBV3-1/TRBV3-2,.,CASSHSLQGSNQPQHF,TGTGCCAGCAGCCATTCACTACAGGGGAGCAATCAGCCCCAGCATTTT
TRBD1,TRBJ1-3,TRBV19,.,CASSLRGTDGNTIYF,TGTGCCAGTAGCCTAAGAGGGACAGATGGAAACACCATATATTTT